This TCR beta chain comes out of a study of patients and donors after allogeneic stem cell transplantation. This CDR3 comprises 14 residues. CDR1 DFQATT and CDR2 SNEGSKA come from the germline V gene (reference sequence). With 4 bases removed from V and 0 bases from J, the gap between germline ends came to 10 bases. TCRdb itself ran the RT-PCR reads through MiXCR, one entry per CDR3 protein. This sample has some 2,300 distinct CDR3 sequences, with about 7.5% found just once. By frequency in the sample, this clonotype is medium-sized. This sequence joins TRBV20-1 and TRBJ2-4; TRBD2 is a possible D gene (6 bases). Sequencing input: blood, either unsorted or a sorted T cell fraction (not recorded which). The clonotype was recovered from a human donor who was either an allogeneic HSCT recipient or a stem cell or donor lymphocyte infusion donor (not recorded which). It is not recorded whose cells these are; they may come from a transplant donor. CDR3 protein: CSANGGLAKNIQYF. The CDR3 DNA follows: TGCAGTGCTAACGGAGGGTTAGCCAAAAACATTCAGTACTTC.